These 5 T cell receptor beta chains share one sample of origin, sequenced in a study of CD8 T cells in ankylosing spondylitis. Study results and limitations: There was a TCR beta motif, made of roughly eight highly homologous variants, that appeared characteristic of ankylosing spondylitis blood.

TCRdb recomputed calls from the 5' RACE reads with MiXCR, one row per CDR3 protein. The sample shows around 430,000 distinct CDR3 sequences, roughly 17% of them seen only once. Their target antigens are unknown. Sequences were obtained from blood, either unsorted or a sorted T cell fraction (not recorded which). The receptors here all came from a male donor with ankylosing spondylitis.

The chain has TRBV12-3 or TRBV12-4 and TRBJ2-2; D not resolved. The CDR3 loop spans 14 amino acids. Trimming pared 1 base from V and 4 bases from J, leaving 7 bases between. Written as DNA, the CDR3 is TGTGCCAGCAGTTTAGTGCTAGGCACCGGGGAGCTGTTTTTT. Protein: CASSLVLGTGELFF.

This clonotype was observed many times. V gene TRBV12-3 or TRBV12-4 combines with J gene TRBJ2-7, with TRBD1 matching over 9 bases. V gave up 6 bases and J gave up 7 bases; unmatched junction bases: 7. The length of the CDR3 is 13 residues. CDR3: CASRPQGAGEQYF. CDR3 bases: TGTGCCAGCAGGCCACAGGGGGCGGGTGAGCAGTACTTC.

Ten or more counts support this clonotype. This chain joins TRBV12-3 or TRBV12-4 and TRBJ2-2; D is unresolved. The CDR3 extends over 16 amino acids. Deletions cut 1 base from V and 0 bases from J, with 9 bases between. CDR3 sequence: CASSLGVPANTGELFF. The CDR3 nucleotides are TGTGCCAGCAGTTTAGGTGTCCCTGCGAACACCGGGGAGCTGTTTTTT.

V gene TRBV18 combines with J gene TRBJ1-6, with TRBD1 as a possible D gene (5 bases). The CDR3 is made up of 15 amino acids. V was cut by 4 bases and J by 7 bases, with 14 bases left in between. CDR1 and CDR2 (germline): KGHSH, LQKENI. CDR3 region: CASSLTDWGNSPLHF. The CDR3 DNA reads as TGTGCCAGCTCACTCACAGATTGGGGCAATTCACCCCTCCACTTT.

This clonotype was picked up a small number of times. The rearrangement links TRBV27 to TRBJ2-1; D could derive from TRBD1 or TRBD2 (5 bases each). CDR3 length: 16 residues. Deletions cut 2 bases from V and 0 bases from J, with 11 bases between. Germline CDR1 MNHEY, CDR2 SMNVEV (reference sequence). The CDR3 sequence: CASSLEGLSSYNEQFF. The CDR3 DNA follows: TGTGCCAGCAGTTTAGAGGGGTTAAGCTCCTACAATGAGCAGTTCTTC.